Listed below are T cell receptor beta chains from one sample, sequenced in a study of CXCR3-negative and CXCR3-positive naive CD8 T cells. TCRdb re-called the 5' RACE reads; every CDR3 protein appears as one record, without DNA. The table lists about 130,000 distinct CDR3 sequences. Sequencing input: naive CXCR3+ CD8+ T cells from blood. Receptor source: a human donor in good health. Some clones in this sample may be carry-over from other donors' samples. CDR3s include the opening cysteine and the closing phenylalanine or tryptophan.

TRBJ1-1,TRBV28,CASSLYRIEAFF
TRBJ2-1,TRBV7-6,CASSLISGNNEQFF
TRBJ2-1,TRBV6-4,CASSDHWSSYNEQFF
TRBJ2-1,TRBV29-1,CSVVEFDEQFF
TRBJ2-3,TRBV12-3/TRBV12-4,CASTPHPSTDTQYF
TRBJ2-3,TRBV7-2,CASSLALGRMDTQYF
TRBJ2-1,TRBV20-1,CSARDFAPSGDDNEQFF
TRBJ2-7,TRBV12-3/TRBV12-4,CASSRGTGTAYEQYF
TRBJ2-1,TRBV6-5,CASSYSVRASGLPTNEQFF
TRBJ2-3,TRBV5-1,CASRIGITDTQYF
TRBJ2-3,TRBV19,CASRGTYTDTQYF
TRBJ2-3,TRBV29-1,CSETTGDTQYF
TRBJ2-1,TRBV20-1,CSARVGGRASSYNEQFF
TRBJ2-7,TRBV4-2,CASSQQDGSYEQYF
TRBJ2-5,TRBV2,CASSFRLAGPQETQYF
TRBJ2-3,TRBV20-1,CSANSRGVPTDTQYF
TRBJ2-1,TRBV27,CASSRTGAFEFVNEQFF
TRBJ2-5,TRBV28,CASSLVPLAGGGETQYF
TRBJ1-5,TRBV28,CASSFRTVSNQPQHF
TRBJ2-1,TRBV5-4,CASSAPGPIYYNEQFF
TRBJ2-5,TRBV7-9,CASSLDRGNQETQYF
TRBJ2-7,TRBV14,CASNLQGYEQYF
TRBJ2-1,TRBV29-1,CSVGVAGGRFF
TRBJ1-1,TRBV29-1,CSAPYENTEAFF
TRBJ1-5,TRBV27,CASSPSVLNQPQHF
TRBJ1-6,TRBV10-3,CAISDRGDYRNSPLHF
TRBJ2-4,TRBV7-9,CASSLLAGIGENIQYF
TRBJ2-7,TRBV2,CASTTSPPYEQYF
TRBJ2-3,TRBV27,CASSFGGFPTDTQYF
TRBJ2-5,TRBV3-1,CASSQESGSRETQYF
TRBJ2-5,TRBV11-2,CASSLVSAQETQYF
TRBJ2-3,TRBV7-2,CASSSPARIADTQYF
TRBJ1-2,TRBV5-1,CASSQGINYGYTF
TRBJ2-7,TRBV7-9,CASTERDFYEQYF
TRBJ2-7,TRBV21-1,CASSKSYRGQGAHEQYF
TRBJ1-1,TRBV4-1,CASSHIPPGTGAEAFF
TRBJ1-1,TRBV7-9,CASSWGAVTEAFF
TRBJ2-2,TRBV4-1,CASSHPKSQASGELFF
TRBJ1-1,TRBV7-9,CASSSLSTGMNTEAFF
TRBJ2-3,TRBV7-8,CASSSGTSSLDTQYF
TRBJ2-7,TRBV6-6,CASSYSSQLPFNEQYF